What follows are 32 T cell receptor beta chains derived from one specimen sequenced in a study of T cell repertoires in cytomegalovirus infection. These receptors lack a known antigen. TCRdb fed the reads into MiXCR, producing one record per CDR3 protein. The sample carries around 750,000 distinct CDR3 sequences, less than 35% recorded once. Sequenced material: cultured CD8+ T cells from PBMCs, taken from culture after CMV antigen stimulation. These TCRs come from a human donor in good health (CMV status not recorded). Some clones in this sample may be carry-over from other donors' samples.

This chain joins TRBV7-8 and TRBJ2-1; D is perhaps TRBD2 (7 bases). The V gene lost 4 bases and the J gene lost 1 base, with 17 bases spanning the gap. The CDR3 spans 17 residues. CDR1 is SGHVS, CDR2 FQNEAQ, per germline. Here the CDR3 DNA reads TGTGCCAGCAGCTCGAGGGGGGGGCGTGGGTCCTACAATGAGCAGTTCTTC. Amino acids: CASSSRGGRGSYNEQFF.

This clonotype appeared a few times. The chain recombines TRBV23-1 with TRBJ2-7, with TRBD1 matching 10 bases. TRBV23-1 is flagged as an ORF with uncertain function. The ends lost 7 bases at V and 3 bases at J; junction bases unmatched: 9. This CDR3 is 15 amino acids long. CDR3 in amino acids: CASKTWDRGCYEQYV. In DNA, the CDR3 is TGCGCCAGCAAGACATGGGACAGGGGATGCTACGAGCAGTACGTC.

This chain joins TRBV7-6 and TRBJ2-1; TRBD1 aligns across 12 bases. CDR3 length: 18 amino acids. Per germline, CDR1 SGHVS and CDR2 FNYEAQ. The junction had 6 bases not matched to a gene; V was cut back by 3 bases and J by 0 bases. CDR3 loop: CASSLGTGGTSSYNEQFF. CDR3 sequence (DNA): TGTGCCAGCAGCTTGGGGACAGGGGGCACGAGCTCCTACAATGAGCAGTTCTTC.

The chain uses TRBV6-2 or TRBV6-3 and TRBJ2-7, with D hard to call. This CDR3 has 13 amino acids. Germline CDR1 is MNHEY and CDR2 is SVGEGT. The V gene lost 4 bases and the J gene lost 3 bases, with 10 bases spanning the gap. CDR3 protein: CASSWAGFYEQYV. DNA of the CDR3: TGTGCCAGCAGTTGGGCAGGATTCTACGAGCAGTACGTC.

V and J are TRBV29-1 and TRBJ2-1; D unclear. There are 15 residues in the CDR3. Germline loops: CDR1 SQVTM, CDR2 ANQGSEA. With 0 bases removed from V and 7 bases from J, the gap between germline ends came to 16 bases. This CDR3 is CSVEETTGGWNEQFF. CDR3 sequence (DNA): TGCAGCGTTGAAGAGACGACGGGCGGCTGGAATGAGCAGTTCTTC.

V gene TRBV6-1 combines with J gene TRBJ1-1; D is perhaps TRBD1 (6 bases). Germline CDR1 reads MNHNS; CDR2 reads SASEGT. The CDR3 runs to 16 residues. V was pared by 5 bases and J by 3 bases, with 19 bases between. The chain's CDR3 is CASSTRGGRGDTEAFF. CDR3 sequence (DNA): TGTGCCAGCAGTACCCGGGGGGGGCGCGGGGACACTGAAGCTTTCTTT.

The V call is TRBV28, the J call TRBJ2-7; possible D gene TRBD1, 5 bases. V was trimmed by 7 bases and J by 2 bases, leaving 12 bases between them. The CDR3 runs 13 residues. Germline values: CDR1 MDHEN, CDR2 SYDVKM. CDR3 bases: TGTGCCAGCATAGGGGTAGGAGCCTACGAGCAGTACGTC. This translates into CASIGVGAYEQYV.

The chain is built from TRBV11-2 and TRBJ2-3; possible D gene TRBD1, 6 bases. V lost 1 base and J lost 4, with 12 bases in between. The CDR3 is 15 residues long. Germline loops: CDR1 SGHAT, CDR2 FQNNGV. The chain's CDR3 is CASSLARTDPDTQYF. CDR3 nucleotide sequence: TGTGCCAGCAGCTTAGCGCGGACAGACCCAGATACGCAGTATTTT.

This clonotype came up a few times. CDR3 amino acids: CASRLTTNEKLFF. CDR3 sequence (DNA): TGTGCCAGCAGACTCACGACTAATGAAAAACTGTTTTTT. This rearrangement joins TRBV25-1 to TRBJ1-4; D is unclear. The CDR3 is made up of 13 amino acids. The V and J ends lost 6 bases and 2 bases respectively, with 7 bases between them. CDR1 MGHDK and CDR2 SYGVNS come from the germline V gene.

The V gene is TRBV6-2 or TRBV6-3, the J gene TRBJ1-5, with 7 bases aligning to TRBD1. Germline CDR1 reads MNHEY; CDR2 reads SVGEGT. V lost 5 bases, J lost 3 bases, and 7 bases stayed unmatched. This CDR3 contains 15 residues. CDR3 amino acids: CASSPGTAFNQPQHF. The CDR3, as DNA: TGTGCCAGCAGTCCCGGGACAGCTTTCAATCAGCCCCAGCATTTT.

J is TRBJ2-5 and V is TRBV7-6; 7 nucleotides line up with TRBD2. The V segment lost 2 bases and the J segment 5 bases; nucleotides outside the gene matches: 11. The CDR3 has 16 amino acids. Germline V gene data show CDR1 as SGHVS and CDR2 as FNYEAQ. The DNA of the CDR3 is TGTGCCAGCAGCTTAAGCTCCCTGGGAGGGTTCGAGACCCAGTACTTC. It is translated as CASSLSSLGGFETQYF.

This chain joins TRBV28 and TRBJ1-2, with a tentative D call TRBD1 (6 bases). The V end was cut by 5 bases, the J end by 2 bases, with 12 bases between. The germline CDR1 and CDR2 sequences are MDHEN and SYDVKM. The CDR3 has 14 amino acids. The CDR3, as DNA: TGTGCCAGCAGTCCACACGGGACAAACTATGGCTACACCTTC. Protein product: CASSPHGTNYGYTF.

V usage is TRBV19 and J usage is TRBJ1-2; TRBD1 aligns across 9 bases. Unmatched junction bases numbered 12, after V lost 7 bases and J lost 6 bases. CDR3 size: 15 residues. The germline gives CDR1 LNHDA, CDR2 SQIVND (reference sequence). The chain's CDR3 is CASTSTGTGSDGYTF. The CDR3 DNA reads TGTGCCAGTACCTCAACCGGGACAGGGAGCGATGGCTACACCTTC.

In its sample, this clonotype was seen a few times. The V gene is TRBV12-3 or TRBV12-4, the J gene TRBJ2-5, with D maybe TRBD2 (6 bases). The V gene lost 5 bases and the J gene lost 4 bases, with 20 bases spanning the gap. The CDR3 length is 16 residues. The CDR3 DNA reads TGTGCCAGCAGTCCTCTCCCCGGGAGAGAAGGAGAGACCCAGTACTTC. Translated, it gives CASSPLPGREGETQYF.

The chain links TRBV6-2 or TRBV6-3 to TRBJ1-5; a weak D match, TRBD1 (5 bases). The CDR3 totals 17 residues. V was trimmed by 0 bases and J by 3 bases, leaving 15 bases between them. Germline CDR1 reads MNHEY; CDR2 reads SVGEGT. This CDR3 reads CASSYSPHRDHNQPQHF. Here the CDR3 DNA reads TGTGCCAGCAGTTACTCCCCCCATCGGGACCACAATCAGCCCCAGCATTTT.

The V gene is TRBV6-2 or TRBV6-3, the J gene TRBJ1-1; D gene unclear. Trimming shortened V by 7 bases and J by 7 bases, and 10 bases separated the two germline ends. CDR1 is MNHEY, CDR2 SVGEGT, per germline. There are 11 residues in the CDR3. DNA of the CDR3: TGTGCCAGCACCCTAGGGATTGAAGCTTTCTTT. The encoded protein is CASTLGIEAFF.

The chain uses TRBV20-1 and TRBJ1-2; 7 bases align to TRBD1. The CDR3 has 13 residues. Per the germline V gene, CDR1 is DFQATT and CDR2 is SNEGSKA (reference sequence). The CDR3 spells CSGIGGDGGGYTF. The CDR3 bases are TGCAGCGGAATAGGGGGCGACGGGGGTGGCTACACCTTC.

In this sample, this clonotype turned up many times. The chain links TRBV7-2 to TRBJ1-1; TRBD1 might be the D (6 bases). The CDR3 has 15 residues. Trimming took off 1 base at V and 0 bases at J, with 9 bases between the two ends. CDR1 and CDR2 (germline): SGHTA, FQGNSA. DNA for the CDR3: TGTGCCAGCAGCTTAGGGGGGGGCTTGAACACTGAAGCTTTCTTT. Translating gives CASSLGGGLNTEAFF. The full variable domain, rest sourced from reference TRBV7-2 and TRBJ1-1, is GAGVSQSPSNKVTEKGKDVELRCDPISGHTALYWYRQSLGQGLEFLIYFQGNSAPDKSGLPSDRFSAERTGGSVSTLTIQRTQQEDSAVYLCASSLGGGLNTEAFFGQGTRLTVV.

The J gene is TRBJ1-1, the V gene TRBV4-1; possible D gene TRBD1, 6 bases. CDR1 MGHRA and CDR2 YSYEKL come from the germline V gene. Trimming cost V 3 bases and J 5 bases, with 25 bases left between them. The CDR3 has 18 amino acids. CDR3: CASSQEPWSQGKWTEAFF. CDR3 DNA sequence: TGCGCCAGCAGCCAGGAGCCATGGTCCCAGGGGAAGTGGACTGAAGCTTTCTTT.

The rearrangement uses TRBV27 and TRBJ2-7, with D possibly being TRBD1 or TRBD2 (5 bases each). The germline V gene encodes CDR1 MNHEY and CDR2 SMNVEV (reference sequence). This CDR3 is 14 amino acids long. V gave up 0 bases and J gave up 3 bases, with 9 bases separating them. This chain's CDR3 is CASSLSLGDYEQYF. In DNA form, the CDR3 reads TGTGCCAGCAGTTTATCGCTGGGGGACTACGAGCAGTACTTC.

This chain uses TRBV9 with TRBJ1-4, with unresolved D. The V gene lost 0 bases and the J gene lost 6 bases, with 12 bases spanning the gap. Germline CDR1 and CDR2: SGDLS and YYNGEE. The CDR3 extends over 15 amino acids. The DNA of the CDR3 is TGTGCCAGCAGCGTAGGTTGGGGAGATTATGAAAAACTGTTTTTT. The encoded protein is CASSVGWGDYEKLFF.

Comment on this clonotype: The junction shows a germline mismatch at one end, possibly a read error. The chain combines TRBV7-9 with TRBJ1-2, with TRBD1 matching over 7 bases. Germline lookup yields CDR1 SEHNR and CDR2 FQNEAQ (reference sequence). This CDR3 is 14 amino acids long. The DNA for the CDR3 is TGTGCCAGCAGCCCTCCGGGACAGCACTATGGCTGCACCTTC. It yields the protein CASSPPGQHYGCTF. Together with reference TRBV7-9 and TRBJ1-2, the CDR3 gives the full variable domain: DTGVSQNPRHKITKRGQNVTFRCDPISEHNRLYWYRQTLGQGPEFLTYFQNEAQLEKSRLLSDRFSAERPKGSFSTLEIQRTEQGDSAMYLCASSPPGQHYGCTFGSGTRLTVV.

In this sample, this clonotype turned up a few times. The chain links TRBV19 to TRBJ2-1; D is unresolved. In germline, CDR1 is LNHDA, CDR2 SQIVND (reference sequence). V dropped 3 bases and J dropped 5 bases, with 14 bases sitting between them. CDR3 length: 15 residues. The CDR3 DNA is TGTGCCAGTAGTATGTACGGCGGAGAAAACAATGAGCAGTTCTTC. This sequence encodes CASSMYGGENNEQFF.

Note on this clonotype: At one of its ends the junction is not consistent with the germline gene, which may arise from a read error. V gene TRBV9 combines with J gene TRBJ1-6; the D gene is possibly TRBD1 (5 bases). CDR3 length: 14 amino acids. Germline CDR1 reads SGDLS; CDR2 reads YYNGEE. The CDR3 DNA sequence: TGTGTCAGCAGCGTTGACAGACAGAATTCACCCCTCCACTTT. Encoded protein: CVSSVDRQNSPLHF.

This clonotype has a handful of counts. The J gene is TRBJ1-2, the V gene TRBV12-3 or TRBV12-4; TRBD1 might be the D (6 bases). The CDR3 runs 15 residues. V gave up 5 bases and J gave up 3 bases, with 16 bases separating them. DNA of the CDR3: TGTGCCAGCAGTCCAAAGGGGGTTAGGGACTATGGCTACACCTTC. Its translation: CASSPKGVRDYGYTF.

The chain carries TRBV15 and TRBJ1-5; D remains unclear. Germline V lookup: CDR1 LNHNV, CDR2 YYDKDF (reference sequence). The CDR3 runs 15 residues. Trimming took 0 bases from V and 1 from J, leaving 7 bases between them. CDR3 region: CATSRERESNQPQHF. The DNA for the CDR3 is TGTGCCACCAGCAGAGAGAGGGAGAGCAATCAGCCCCAGCATTTT.

This clonotype was seen more than once but under ten times. The V gene is TRBV11-2, the J gene TRBJ2-5; D not certain. V was trimmed by 2 bases and J by 0 bases, leaving 10 bases between them. The CDR3 is 15 residues long. Germline V gives CDR1 SGHAT, CDR2 FQNNGV. CDR3 region: CASSLIRANQETQYF. For the CDR3, the DNA is TGTGCCAGCAGCTTAATTCGGGCAAACCAAGAGACCCAGTACTTC.

The chain has TRBV7-9 and TRBJ2-2; TRBD2 agrees at 11 bases. This CDR3 has 18 amino acids. V dropped 5 bases and J dropped 0; count of bases not matched to a gene: 8. The germline V gene has CDR1 SEHNR and CDR2 FQNEAQ (reference sequence). The CDR3 coding sequence is TGTGCCAGCAGCCCCTGGACTAGCGGGCGCGCGAACACCGGGGAGCTGTTTTTT. The encoded protein is CASSPWTSGRANTGELFF.

A note on this clonotype: Relative to the germline gene, one junction end is altered; a read error may explain this. The CDR3 nucleotides read TGTGCCAACAGTCTCGGAACCGGGGAGCTGTTTTTT. Translating gives CANSLGTGELFF. The rearrangement joins TRBV12-3 or TRBV12-4 to TRBJ2-2; D gene unclear. The CDR3 runs to 12 residues.

The table lists this clonotype with many counts. V gene TRBV7-2 combines with J gene TRBJ2-3; possibly TRBD2 for D (7 bases). Germline V gene sequence: CDR1 SGHTA, CDR2 FQGNSA. Trimming pared 6 bases from V and 4 bases from J, leaving 14 bases between. The CDR3 runs 14 residues. The CDR3 here is CASSYVGGPDTQYF. As DNA, the CDR3 is TGTGCCAGCAGTTACGTGGGGGGGCCAGATACGCAGTATTTT.

The chain employs TRBV19 and TRBJ1-6, with a tentative D call TRBD1 (6 bases). CDR3 length: 15 residues. In germline, CDR1 is LNHDA, CDR2 SQIVND (reference sequence). Deletions cut 5 bases from V and 5 bases from J, with 13 bases between. CDR3 sequence: CASSPGTNNNSPLHF. CDR3 nucleotides: TGTGCCAGTAGTCCCGGGACAAATAATAATTCACCCCTCCACTTT.

To note about this clonotype: Compared with germline, one end of the junction differs, possibly owing to a read error. The chain carries TRBV7-2 and TRBJ1-2, with D perhaps matching TRBD1 (5 bases). Germline V lookup: CDR1 SGHTA, CDR2 FQGNSA. The CDR3 contains 14 residues. The CDR3, as DNA: TGTGCCAGCAGCCACCTCGACGGGGACTATGACTACACCTTC. It specifies CASSHLDGDYDYTF. Combining the CDR3 with reference TRBV7-2 and TRBJ1-2 gives the whole variable domain GAGVSQSPSNKVTEKGKDVELRCDPISGHTALYWYRQSLGQGLEFLIYFQGNSAPDKSGLPSDRFSAERTGGSVSTLTIQRTQQEDSAVYLCASSHLDGDYDYTFGSGTRLTVV.